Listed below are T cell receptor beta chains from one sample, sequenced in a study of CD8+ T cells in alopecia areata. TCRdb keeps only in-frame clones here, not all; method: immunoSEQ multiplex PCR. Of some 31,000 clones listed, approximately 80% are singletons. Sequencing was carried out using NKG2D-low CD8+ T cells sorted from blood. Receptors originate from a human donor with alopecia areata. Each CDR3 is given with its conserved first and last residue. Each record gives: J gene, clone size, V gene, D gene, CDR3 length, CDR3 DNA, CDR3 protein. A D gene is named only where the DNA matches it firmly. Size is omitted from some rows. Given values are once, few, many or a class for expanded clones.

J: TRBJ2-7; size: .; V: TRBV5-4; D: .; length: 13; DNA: TGTGCCAGCAGCTTGAGCTACTCCTACGAGCAGTACTTC; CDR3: CASSLSYSYEQYF
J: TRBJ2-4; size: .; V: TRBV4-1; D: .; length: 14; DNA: TGCGCCAGCAGCCAAGGGCTAGCCAAAAACATTCAGTACTTC; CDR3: CASSQGLAKNIQYF
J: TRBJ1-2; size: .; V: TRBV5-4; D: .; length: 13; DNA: TGTGCCACCAGACAGTCGGGTATGCATGGCTACACCTTC; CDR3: CATRQSGMHGYTF
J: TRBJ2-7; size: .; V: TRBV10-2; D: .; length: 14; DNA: TGCGCCAGCAGTGATGACCCGATGCCCTCCGAGCAGTACTTC; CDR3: CASSDDPMPSEQYF
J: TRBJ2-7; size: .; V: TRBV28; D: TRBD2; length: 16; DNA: TGTGCCAGCAGTGAAAAACTAGCGGGCGGTCCCGGCGAGCAGTACTTC; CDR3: CASSEKLAGGPGEQYF
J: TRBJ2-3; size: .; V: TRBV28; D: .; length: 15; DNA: TGTGCCAGCAGTTTAAAGGGGGACTTCACAGATACGCAGTATTTT; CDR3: CASSLKGDFTDTQYF
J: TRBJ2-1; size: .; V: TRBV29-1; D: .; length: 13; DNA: TGCAGCGCTGCCCTCGGTGGGTACAATGAGCAGTTCTTC; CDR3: CSAALGGYNEQFF
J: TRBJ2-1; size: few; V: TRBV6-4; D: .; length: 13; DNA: TGTGCCAGCAGCCAGGGGACTGTCGATGAGCAGTTCTTC; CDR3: CASSQGTVDEQFF
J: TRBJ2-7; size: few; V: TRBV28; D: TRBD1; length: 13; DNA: TGTGCCACCGAGGACAGGGCAACCTACGAGCAGTACTTC; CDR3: CATEDRATYEQYF
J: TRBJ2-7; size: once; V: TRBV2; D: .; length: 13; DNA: TGTGCCAGCACCCCGGGAAATACCTACGAGCAGTACTTC; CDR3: CASTPGNTYEQYF
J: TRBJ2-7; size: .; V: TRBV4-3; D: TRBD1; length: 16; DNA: TGCGCCAGCAGCCAGAGTGAACAGGGGGCTGCCTACGAGCAGTACTTC; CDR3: CASSQSEQGAAYEQYF
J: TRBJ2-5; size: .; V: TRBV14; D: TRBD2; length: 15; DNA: TGTGCCAGCAGCCAAGATGCAGCGGGACTAGCGGAACAGTACTTC; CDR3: CASSQDAAGLAEQYF
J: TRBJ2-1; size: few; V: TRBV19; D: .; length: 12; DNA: TGTGCCAGTAGTATACGGGGGAATGAGCAGTTCTTC; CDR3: CASSIRGNEQFF
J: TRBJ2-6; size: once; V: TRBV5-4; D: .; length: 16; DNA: TGTGCCAGCAGTCCCCTTCCGCCAACCGGGGCCAACGTCCTGACTTTC; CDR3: CASSPLPPTGANVLTF
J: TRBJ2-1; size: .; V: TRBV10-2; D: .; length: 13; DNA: TGCGCCAGCGGAACGCCGGGGCCAAATGAGCAGTTCTTC; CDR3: CASGTPGPNEQFF
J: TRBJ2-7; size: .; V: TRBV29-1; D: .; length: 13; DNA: TGCAGCGTAAAAACCGGGACATCCTACGAGCAGTACTTC; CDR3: CSVKTGTSYEQYF
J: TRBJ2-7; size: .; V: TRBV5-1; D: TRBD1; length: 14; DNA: TGCGCCAGCAGCTCGGGACAGGATGCCTACGAGCAGTACTTC; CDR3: CASSSGQDAYEQYF
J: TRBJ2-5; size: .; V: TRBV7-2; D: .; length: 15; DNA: TGTGCCAGCAGCTTAGTAGCGGTAGGCCAAGAGACCCAGTACTTC; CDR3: CASSLVAVGQETQYF
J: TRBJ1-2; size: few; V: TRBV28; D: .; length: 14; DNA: TGTGCCAGCACCGAAGTAGGGATAAACTATGGCTACACCTTC; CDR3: CASTEVGINYGYTF
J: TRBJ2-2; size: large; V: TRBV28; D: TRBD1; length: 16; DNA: TGTGCCAGCAGTTCTGACAGGGGGCACAGCACCGGGGAGCTGTTTTTT; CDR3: CASSSDRGHSTGELFF
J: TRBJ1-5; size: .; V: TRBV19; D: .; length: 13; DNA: TGTGCCAGTAGTTTCGGCAGCAATCAGCCCCAGCATTTT; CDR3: CASSFGSNQPQHF
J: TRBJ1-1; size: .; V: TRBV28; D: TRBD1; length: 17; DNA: TGTGCCAGCAGTCGAAAACGATCGGACAGGGCCACCACTGAAGCTTTCTTT; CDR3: CASSRKRSDRATTEAFF
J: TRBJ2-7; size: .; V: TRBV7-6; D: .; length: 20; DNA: TGTGCCAGCAGCTCCGATCCCGAAGGGTCCTTAATAGCGGAGGACTACGAGCAGTACTTC; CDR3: CASSSDPEGSLIAEDYEQYF
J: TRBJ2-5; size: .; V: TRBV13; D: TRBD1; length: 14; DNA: TGTGCCAGCAGCCAACGACAGGGGGTTGAGACCCAGTACTTC; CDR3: CASSQRQGVETQYF
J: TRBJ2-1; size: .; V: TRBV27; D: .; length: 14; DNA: TGTGCCAGCAGTCGATCCGGGGCGAGGCATGAGCAGTTCTTC; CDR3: CASSRSGARHEQFF
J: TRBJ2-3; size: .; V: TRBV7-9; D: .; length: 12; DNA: TGTGCCGGCAACGTAGACGCAGATACGCAGTATTTT; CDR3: CAGNVDADTQYF
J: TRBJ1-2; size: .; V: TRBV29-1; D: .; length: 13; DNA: TGCAGCGTTCCTCCACACGAGAACTATGGCTACACCTTC; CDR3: CSVPPHENYGYTF
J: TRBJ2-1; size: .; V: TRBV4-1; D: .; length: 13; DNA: TGCGCCAGCAGCCAGACCCCGGGAAAGAAGCAGTTCTTC; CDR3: CASSQTPGKKQFF
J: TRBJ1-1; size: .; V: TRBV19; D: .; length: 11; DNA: TGTGCCAGTAGCGCCGTGCAGGAAGCTTTCTTT; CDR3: CASSAVQEAFF
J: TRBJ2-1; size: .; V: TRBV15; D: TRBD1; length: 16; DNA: TGTGCCACCAGCAGAGAAACCGGGACAGGGGACAATGAGCAGTTCTTC; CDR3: CATSRETGTGDNEQFF
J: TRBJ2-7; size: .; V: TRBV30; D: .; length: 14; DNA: TGTGCCTGGGGTATTCAGGACGGGATCTACGAGCAGTACTTC; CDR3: CAWGIQDGIYEQYF
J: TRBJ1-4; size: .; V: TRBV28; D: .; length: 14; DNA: TGTGCCAGCAGTTTAAGATCGGTACTGCAAAAACTGTTTTTT; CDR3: CASSLRSVLQKLFF
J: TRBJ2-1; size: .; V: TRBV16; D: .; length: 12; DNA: TGTGCCAGCGAGGAAGGGAACAATGAGCAGTTCTTC; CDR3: CASEEGNNEQFF
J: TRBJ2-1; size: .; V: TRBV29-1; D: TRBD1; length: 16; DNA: TGCAGCGTTGAAGACCGGGACAGTACCTTCTACAATGAGCAGTTCTTC; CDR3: CSVEDRDSTFYNEQFF
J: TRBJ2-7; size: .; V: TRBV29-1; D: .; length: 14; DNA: TGCAGCGTTGAAGGCGGGGAGAAAAGCTACGAGCAGTACTTC; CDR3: CSVEGGEKSYEQYF
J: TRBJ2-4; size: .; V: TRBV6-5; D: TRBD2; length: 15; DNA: TGTGCCAGCAGTTACTTAGCGGGAGATCCTAACATTCAGTACTTC; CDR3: CASSYLAGDPNIQYF
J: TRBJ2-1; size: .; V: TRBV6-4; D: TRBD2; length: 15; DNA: TGTGCCAGCAGTGAGGCAGCGGGAGCTGGCAATGAGCAGTTCTTC; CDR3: CASSEAAGAGNEQFF
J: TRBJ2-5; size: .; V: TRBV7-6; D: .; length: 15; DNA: TGTGCCAGCAGCCGCACCGGGGGAGATCAAGAGACCCAGTACTTC; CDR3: CASSRTGGDQETQYF
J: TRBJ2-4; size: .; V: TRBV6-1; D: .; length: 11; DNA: TGTGCCAGCAGTGATTGGTACGACCAGTACTTC; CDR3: CASSDWYDQYF
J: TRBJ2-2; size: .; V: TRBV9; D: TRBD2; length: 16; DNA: TGTGCCAGCAGCCCCAGGACTAGCGGGGGCACCGGGGAGCTGTTTTTT; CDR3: CASSPRTSGGTGELFF
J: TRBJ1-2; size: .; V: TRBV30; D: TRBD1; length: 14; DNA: TGTGCCTACTTCGACAGGGGGGATCTCTATGGCTACACCTTC; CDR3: CAYFDRGDLYGYTF
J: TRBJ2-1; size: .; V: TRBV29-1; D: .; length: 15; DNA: TGCAGCGTTCCGCCGGGGCCGCCGTTTTACAATGAGCAGTTCTTC; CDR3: CSVPPGPPFYNEQFF
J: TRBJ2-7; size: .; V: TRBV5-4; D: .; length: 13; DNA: TGTGCCAGCAGCAATGAATTGACCTACGAGCAGTACTTC; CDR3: CASSNELTYEQYF
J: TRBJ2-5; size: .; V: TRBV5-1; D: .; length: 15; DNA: TGCGCCAGCAGCTTTTATCGTAGGGCGGAGGAGACCCAGTACTTC; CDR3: CASSFYRRAEETQYF
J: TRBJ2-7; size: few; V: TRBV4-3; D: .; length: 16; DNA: TGCGCCAGCAGCCAAGATCGGACGGGACGTATTTACGAGCAGTACTTC; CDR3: CASSQDRTGRIYEQYF
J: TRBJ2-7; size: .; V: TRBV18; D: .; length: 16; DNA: TGTGCCAGCTCACCACTCTTGCTGGTTAGTATCTACGAGCAGTACTTC; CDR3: CASSPLLLVSIYEQYF
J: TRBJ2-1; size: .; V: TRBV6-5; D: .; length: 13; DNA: TGTGCCAGCAGTTATCAAGGGGACAATGAGCAGTTCTTC; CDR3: CASSYQGDNEQFF
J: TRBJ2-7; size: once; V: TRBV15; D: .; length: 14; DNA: TGTGCCACCAGCAGAGGCGAAGACCCCCGCGAGCAGTACTTC; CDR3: CATSRGEDPREQYF
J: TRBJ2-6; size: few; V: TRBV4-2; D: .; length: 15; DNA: TGTGCCAGCAGCCAAGAAAACTCTGGGGCCAACGTCCTGACTTTC; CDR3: CASSQENSGANVLTF
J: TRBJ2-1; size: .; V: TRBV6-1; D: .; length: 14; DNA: TGTGCCAGCAGTGACGGGCCGGATTACAATGAGCAGTTCTTC; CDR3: CASSDGPDYNEQFF
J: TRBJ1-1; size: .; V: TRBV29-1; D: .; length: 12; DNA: TGCAGCGTTCGTCCGATGAACACTGAAGCTTTCTTT; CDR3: CSVRPMNTEAFF
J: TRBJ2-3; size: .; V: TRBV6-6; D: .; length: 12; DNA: TGTGCCAGCAGTAAAGATACAGATACGCAGTATTTT; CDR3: CASSKDTDTQYF
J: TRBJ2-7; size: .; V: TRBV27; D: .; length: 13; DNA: TGTGCCAGCAGTTTATCGGCCTGGGATGAGCAGTACTTC; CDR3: CASSLSAWDEQYF
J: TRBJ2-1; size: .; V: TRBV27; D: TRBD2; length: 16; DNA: TGTGCCAGCAGTTTGAGTCCTAGCGGTTCCTACAATGAGCAGTTCTTC; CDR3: CASSLSPSGSYNEQFF
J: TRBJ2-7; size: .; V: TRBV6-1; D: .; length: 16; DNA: TGTGCCAGCAGTGAAGCGCGGGACAGACCTAACCAGGGGCAGTACTTC; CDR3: CASSEARDRPNQGQYF
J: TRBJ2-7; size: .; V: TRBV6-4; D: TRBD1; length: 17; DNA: TGTGCCAGCAGTGACCCGAGGACAGGGAGCTTGGAATACGAGCAGTACTTC; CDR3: CASSDPRTGSLEYEQYF
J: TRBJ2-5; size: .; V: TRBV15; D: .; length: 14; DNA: TGTGCCACCGGGAGCCGTTCGGGGCAAGAGACCCAGTACTTC; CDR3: CATGSRSGQETQYF
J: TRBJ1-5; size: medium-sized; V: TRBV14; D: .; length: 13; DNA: TGTGCCAGCAGCCTATACTATAATCAGCCCCAGCATTTT; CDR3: CASSLYYNQPQHF
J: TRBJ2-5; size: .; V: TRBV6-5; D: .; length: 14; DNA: TGTGCCAGCAGTTACCACTCGGGGGCAGAGACCCAGTACTTC; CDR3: CASSYHSGAETQYF
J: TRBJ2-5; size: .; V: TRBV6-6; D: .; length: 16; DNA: TGTGCCAGCAGTTACTCGAATTTTGTTCTTGAGGAGACCCAGTACTTC; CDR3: CASSYSNFVLEETQYF